In its sample, the clone carrying this T cell receptor beta chain was seen a few times. One entry per CDR3 protein results from TCRdb running MiXCR on the 5' RACE reads. The table has approximately 410,000 distinct CDR3 sequences, more than 20% seen once. The data derive from a study of T-cell memory formation after mild COVID-19. Study context: TCR clusters were mostly donor specific.

The origin of this receptor is an adult woman who had mild COVID-19 (a few samples of this study predate the infection). Cell type and time point are not known. Specimen: PBMCs or a T cell subset sorted from them (not recorded which).

CDR3 nucleotides: TGTGCCAGCAGCTTACGGGGGGCCTATGCTGAAGCTTTCTTT. This codes for CASSLRGAYAEAFF. The chain has TRBV7-9 and TRBJ1-1, with a weak D call TRBD1 (6 bases). Germline CDR1 is SEHNR and CDR2 is FQNEAQ (reference sequence). This CDR3 is built from 14 residues. V was trimmed by 2 bases and J by 6 bases, leaving 13 bases between them.